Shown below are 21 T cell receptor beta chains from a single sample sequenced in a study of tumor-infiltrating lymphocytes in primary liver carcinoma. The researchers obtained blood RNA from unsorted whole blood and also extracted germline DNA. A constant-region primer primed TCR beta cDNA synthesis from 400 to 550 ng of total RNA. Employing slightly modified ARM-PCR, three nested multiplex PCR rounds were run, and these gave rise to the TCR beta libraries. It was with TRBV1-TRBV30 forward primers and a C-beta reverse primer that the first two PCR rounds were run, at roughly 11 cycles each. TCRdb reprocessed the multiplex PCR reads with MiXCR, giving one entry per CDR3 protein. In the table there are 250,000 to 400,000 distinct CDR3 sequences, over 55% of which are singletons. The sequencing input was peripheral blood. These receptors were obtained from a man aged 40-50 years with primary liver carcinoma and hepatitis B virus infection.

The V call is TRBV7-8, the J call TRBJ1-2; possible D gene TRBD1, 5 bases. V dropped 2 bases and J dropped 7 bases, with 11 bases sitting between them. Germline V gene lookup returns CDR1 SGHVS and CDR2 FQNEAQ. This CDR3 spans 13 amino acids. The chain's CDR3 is CASSLIGALGYTF. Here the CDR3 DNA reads TGTGCCAGCAGCTTAATAGGGGCGCTTGGCTACACCTTC.

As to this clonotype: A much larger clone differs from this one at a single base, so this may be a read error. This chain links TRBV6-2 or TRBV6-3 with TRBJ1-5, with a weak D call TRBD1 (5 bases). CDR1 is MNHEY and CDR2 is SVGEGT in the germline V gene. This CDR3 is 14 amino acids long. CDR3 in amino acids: CASSHSGDLRPQHF. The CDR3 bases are TGTGCCAGCAGTCACTCGGGGGACCTAAGGCCCCAGCATTTT.

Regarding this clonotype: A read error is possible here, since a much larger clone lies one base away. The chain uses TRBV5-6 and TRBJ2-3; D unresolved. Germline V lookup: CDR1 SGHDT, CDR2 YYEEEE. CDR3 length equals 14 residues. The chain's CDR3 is CACSFGWSTDTQYF. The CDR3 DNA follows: TGTGCCTGCAGCTTTGGCTGGAGCACAGATACGCAGTATTTT.

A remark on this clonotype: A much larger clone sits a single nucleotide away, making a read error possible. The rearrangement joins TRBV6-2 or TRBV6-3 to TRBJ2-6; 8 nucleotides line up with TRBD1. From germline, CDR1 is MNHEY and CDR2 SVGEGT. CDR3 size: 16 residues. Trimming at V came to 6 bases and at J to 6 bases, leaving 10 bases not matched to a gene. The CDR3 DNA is TGTGCCAGCAGGGGACACCAGGGGGCTGTGGCCAACGTCCTGACTTTC. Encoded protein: CASRGHQGAVANVLTF.

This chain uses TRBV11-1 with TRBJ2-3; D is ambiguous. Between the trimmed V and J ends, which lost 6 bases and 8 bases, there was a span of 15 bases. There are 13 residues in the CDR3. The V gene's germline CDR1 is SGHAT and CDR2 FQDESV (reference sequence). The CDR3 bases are TGTGCCAGCAGTCAGCCCGGAGCAGGTACGCAGTATTTT. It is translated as CASSQPGAGTQYF.

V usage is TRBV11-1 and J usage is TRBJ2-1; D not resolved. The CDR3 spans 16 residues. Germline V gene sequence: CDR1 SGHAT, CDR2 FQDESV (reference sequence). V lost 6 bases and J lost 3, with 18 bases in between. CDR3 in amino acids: CASSLRVDLLYNEQFF. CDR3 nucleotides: TGTGCCAGCAGTTTAAGGGTGGATCTCCTCTACAATGAGCAGTTCTTC.

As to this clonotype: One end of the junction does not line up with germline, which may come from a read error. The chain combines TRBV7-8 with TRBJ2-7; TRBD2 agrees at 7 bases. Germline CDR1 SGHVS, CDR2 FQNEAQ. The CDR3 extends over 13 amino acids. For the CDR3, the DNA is TGTGCCTGCAGCTTTACTAGCGCCCACGAGCAGTACTTC. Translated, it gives CACSFTSAHEQYF.

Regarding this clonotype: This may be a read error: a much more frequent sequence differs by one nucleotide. In nucleotides, the CDR3 is TGCGCCAGCAGCCAAGATCGGGTATATGGAAACACCATACATTTT. It codes for CASSQDRVYGNTIHF. The chain carries TRBV4-3 and TRBJ1-3; no definite D call. CDR1 and CDR2 from the germline V gene are LGHNA and YSLEER. The CDR3 runs to 15 residues.

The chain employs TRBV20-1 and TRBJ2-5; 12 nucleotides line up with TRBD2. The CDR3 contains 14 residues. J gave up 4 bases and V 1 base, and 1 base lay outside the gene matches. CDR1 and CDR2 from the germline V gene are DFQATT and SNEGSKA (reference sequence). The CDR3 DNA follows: TGCAGTGCTAGAGGGGGACTAGCGGGAGAGACCCAGTACTTC. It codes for CSARGGLAGETQYF.

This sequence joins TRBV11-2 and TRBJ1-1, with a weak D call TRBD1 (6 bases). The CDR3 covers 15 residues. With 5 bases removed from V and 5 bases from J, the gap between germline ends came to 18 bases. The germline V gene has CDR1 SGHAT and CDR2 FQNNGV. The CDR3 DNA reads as TGTGCCAGCAGCCACGGGACAAGGGAGGGGACTGAAGCTTTCTTT. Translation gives CASSHGTREGTEAFF.

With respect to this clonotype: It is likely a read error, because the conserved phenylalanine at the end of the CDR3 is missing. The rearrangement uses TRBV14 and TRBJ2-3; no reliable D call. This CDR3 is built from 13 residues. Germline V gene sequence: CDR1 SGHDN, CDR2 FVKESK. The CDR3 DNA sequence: TGTCTCAGCAGCCGAGGATACACAGATACGCAGTATTCT. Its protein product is CLSSRGYTDTQYS.

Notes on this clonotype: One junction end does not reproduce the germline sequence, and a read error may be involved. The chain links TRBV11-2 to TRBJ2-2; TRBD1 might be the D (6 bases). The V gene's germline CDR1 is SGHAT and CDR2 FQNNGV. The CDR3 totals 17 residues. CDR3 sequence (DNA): TGTGCCAACAGCTTAGGGATTTGGGACAAGAACACCGGGGAGCTGTTTTTT. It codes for CANSLGIWDKNTGELFF.

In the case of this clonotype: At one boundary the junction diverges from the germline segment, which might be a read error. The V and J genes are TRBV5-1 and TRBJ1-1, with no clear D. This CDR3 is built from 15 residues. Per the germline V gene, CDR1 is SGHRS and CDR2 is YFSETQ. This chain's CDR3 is CASSSSSSSNSEAFF. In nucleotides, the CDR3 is TGCGCCAGCAGCTCCTCGAGCAGTTCGAACTCTGAAGCTTTCTTT.

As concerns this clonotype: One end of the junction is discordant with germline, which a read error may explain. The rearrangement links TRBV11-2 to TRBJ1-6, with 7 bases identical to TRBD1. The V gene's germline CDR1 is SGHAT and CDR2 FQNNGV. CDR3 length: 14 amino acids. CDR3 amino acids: CDSSFGTDNSPLHF. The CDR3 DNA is TGTGACAGCAGCTTCGGGACAGATAATTCACCCCTCCACTTT.

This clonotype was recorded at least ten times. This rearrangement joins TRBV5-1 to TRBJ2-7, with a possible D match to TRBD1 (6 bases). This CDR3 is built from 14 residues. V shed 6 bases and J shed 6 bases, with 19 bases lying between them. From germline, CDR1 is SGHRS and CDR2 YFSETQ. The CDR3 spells CASTRGQGVSEQYF. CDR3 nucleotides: TGCGCCAGCACTCGGGGACAAGGGGTATCCGAGCAGTACTTC.

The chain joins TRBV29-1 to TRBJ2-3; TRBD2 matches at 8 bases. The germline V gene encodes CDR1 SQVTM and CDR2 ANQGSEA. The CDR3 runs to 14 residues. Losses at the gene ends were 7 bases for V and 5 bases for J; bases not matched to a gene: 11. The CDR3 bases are TGCAGCGCAGGACTAGCAGTAGTCGTAGATACGCAGTATTTT. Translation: CSAGLAVVVDTQYF.

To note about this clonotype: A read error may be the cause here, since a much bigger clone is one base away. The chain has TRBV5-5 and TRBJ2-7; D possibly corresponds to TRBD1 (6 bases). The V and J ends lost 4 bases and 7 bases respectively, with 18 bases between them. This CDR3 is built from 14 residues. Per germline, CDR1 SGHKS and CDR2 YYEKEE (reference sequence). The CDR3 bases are TGTGCCAGCAGCCTCTTGGGGATAGGGGGAGAGCAGTACTTC. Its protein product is CASSLLGIGGEQYF.

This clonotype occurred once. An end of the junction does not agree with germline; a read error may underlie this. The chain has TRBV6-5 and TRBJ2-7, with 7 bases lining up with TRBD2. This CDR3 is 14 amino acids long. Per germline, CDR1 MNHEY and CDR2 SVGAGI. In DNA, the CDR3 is TGTACCAGCAGGCGCAAGCGGGGCTCCTACGAGCAGTACTTC. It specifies CTSRRKRGSYEQYF.

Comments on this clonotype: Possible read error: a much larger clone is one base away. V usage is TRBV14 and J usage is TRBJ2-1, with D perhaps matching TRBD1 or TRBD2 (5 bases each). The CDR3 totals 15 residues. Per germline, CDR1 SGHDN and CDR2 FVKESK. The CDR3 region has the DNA TGTGCCAACAGCCAACCAGGGAGCTCCTACAATGAGCAGTTCTTC. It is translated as CANSQPGSSYNEQFF. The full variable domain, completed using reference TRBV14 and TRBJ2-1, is EAGVTQFPSHSVIEKGQTVTLRCDPISGHDNLYWYRRVMGKEIKFLLHFVKESKQDESGMPNNRFLAERTGGTYSTLKVQPAELEDSGVYFCANSQPGSSYNEQFFGPGTRLTVL.

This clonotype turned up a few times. The CDR3 spells CATQDRSYEQYF. In nucleotides, the CDR3 is TGTGCCACCCAGGACAGGAGCTACGAGCAGTACTTC. V usage is TRBV28 and J usage is TRBJ2-7; 7 bases fit TRBD1. Germline V gene sequence: CDR1 MDHEN, CDR2 SYDVKM. The length of the CDR3 is 12 residues. V was pared by 10 bases and J by 3 bases, with 6 bases of the junction left unmatched.

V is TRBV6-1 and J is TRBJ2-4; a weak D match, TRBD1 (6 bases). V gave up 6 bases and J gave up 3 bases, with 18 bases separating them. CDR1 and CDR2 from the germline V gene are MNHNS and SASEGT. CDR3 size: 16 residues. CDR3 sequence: CASRAGPGDLKNIQYF. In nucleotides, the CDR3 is TGTGCCAGCAGGGCAGGACCAGGGGACCTCAAAAACATTCAGTACTTC.